This T cell receptor beta chain was recorded in a study of early T cells in non-severe SARS-CoV-2 infection. Overall study context: Sequencing input comprised bulk RNA from unsorted whole blood; chain pairing was not available. General study points: Database matching using VDJdb favored anti-spike CD8 responses, with private and CD4 specificities left missing.

This clonotype was seen at least ten times. Antigen unknown. The CDR3 consists of 17 residues. V shed 1 base and J 0 bases; nucleotides not matched to a gene: 5. CDR1 SGHRS and CDR2 YFSETQ come from the germline V gene. Unique molecular identifiers tagged individual cDNA molecules. TCRdb processed the 5' RACE reads anew with MiXCR; each CDR3 protein has one entry. Of 100,000 to 120,000 distinct CDR3 sequences in the sample, 12% were seen once. The sequenced sample consisted of whole blood. The rearrangement uses TRBV5-1 and TRBJ2-1, with 9 bases matching TRBD2. The receptor's source is an adult who was a healthcare worker with PCR-confirmed SARS-CoV-2 infection or an uninfected control (not recorded which). Written as DNA, the CDR3 is TGCGCCAGCAGCTTGAGCGGGGGGACCCCCTCCTACAATGAGCAGTTCTTC. Its translation is CASSLSGGTPSYNEQFF.